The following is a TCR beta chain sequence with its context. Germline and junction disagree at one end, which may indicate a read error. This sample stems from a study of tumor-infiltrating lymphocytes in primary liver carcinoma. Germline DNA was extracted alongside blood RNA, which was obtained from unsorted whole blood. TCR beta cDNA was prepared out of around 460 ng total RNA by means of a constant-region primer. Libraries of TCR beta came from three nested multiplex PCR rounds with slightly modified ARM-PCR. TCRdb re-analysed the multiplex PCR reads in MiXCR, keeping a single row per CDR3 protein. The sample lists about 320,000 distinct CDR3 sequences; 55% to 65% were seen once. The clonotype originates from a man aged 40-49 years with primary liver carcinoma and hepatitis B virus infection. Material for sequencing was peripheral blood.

The CDR3 is CASSLYPTSLAGVKNEQLF. CDR3 coding DNA: TGTGCCAGCAGCTTGTATCCGACCAGCCTAGCGGGAGTAAAGAATGAGCAGCTCTTC. V and J are TRBV11-2 and TRBJ2-1, with 10 bases lining up with TRBD2. CDR3 length: 19 amino acids. The germline CDR1 and CDR2 sequences are SGHAT and FQNNGV.